Presented here are 19 T cell receptor beta chains from one specimen sequenced in a study of cytotoxic CD8 clonotypes in ibrutinib-treated CLL. Libraries were prepared by immunoSEQ multiplex PCR; TCRdb keeps only in-frame clonotypes and omits some of them. Of more than 50,000 clones in the sample, 45% to 65% were seen once. Here the sequenced sample was PBMCs, taken after 12 months of ibrutinib treatment. These receptors came from a human donor with chronic lymphocytic leukemia.

This rearrangement joins TRBV7-9 to TRBJ2-1; 7 nucleotides match TRBD2. There are 15 residues in the CDR3. The trim removed 5 bases at V and 2 bases at J, leaving 6 bases unmatched. Germline loops: CDR1 SEHNR, CDR2 FQNEAQ (reference sequence). Written as DNA, the CDR3 is TGTGCCAGCAGCCCCCTGGCGGGGGCCTACAATGAGCAGTTCTTC. This gives the protein CASSPLAGAYNEQFF. Variable domain in full (rest from reference TRBV7-9 and TRBJ2-1): DTGVSQNPRHKITKRGQNVTFRCDPISEHNRLYWYRQTLGQGPEFLTYFQNEAQLEKSRLLSDRFSAERPKGSFSTLEIQRTEQGDSAMYLCASSPLAGAYNEQFFGPGTRLTVL.

The chain carries TRBV2 and TRBJ2-3; weak D call: TRBD1 (5 bases). CDR1 and CDR2 from the germline V gene are SNHLY and FYNNEI. This CDR3 region has 14 residues. Trimming removed 4 bases at V and 3 bases at J, with 11 bases between. The CDR3 reads CASSGAGLTDTQYF. CDR3 DNA: TGTGCCAGCAGTGGGGCAGGGTTAACAGATACGCAGTATTTT.

V gene TRBV6-6 combines with J gene TRBJ1-4; D is possibly TRBD1 (6 bases). The length of the CDR3 is 16 residues. V was shortened by 2 bases and J by 4 bases, with 14 bases between the two germline ends. Germline CDR1 and CDR2: MNHNY and SVGAGI (reference sequence). The CDR3 loop reads CASSYPPGVLNEKLFF. In DNA form, the CDR3 reads TGTGCCAGCAGTTACCCTCCAGGGGTACTTAATGAAAAACTGTTTTTT.

This chain uses TRBV6-6 with TRBJ1-4; D not resolved. CDR3 length equals 15 residues. The V and J ends lost 6 bases and 3 bases respectively, with 14 bases between them. In germline, CDR1 is MNHNY, CDR2 SVGAGI (reference sequence). CDR3 amino acids: CASRNGGRPNEKLFF. The CDR3 nucleotides are TGTGCCAGCAGAAACGGTGGAAGGCCTAATGAAAAACTGTTTTTT.

Concerning this clone itself: One junction end disagrees with the germline gene, perhaps due to a read error. The genes are TRBV5-6 and TRBJ2-7; no definite D call. Germline values: CDR1 SGHDT, CDR2 YYEEEE. This CDR3 contains 10 residues. The CDR3 region has the DNA TGTGCCAGCAGCTTGGCTCGGATCTCCTTC. It encodes CASSLARISF. Full variable domain (rest looked up from reference TRBV5-6 and TRBJ2-7): DAGVTQSPTHLIKTRGQQVTLRCSPKSGHDTVSWYQQALGQGPQFIFQYYEEEERQRGNFPDRFSGHQFPNYSSELNVNALLLGDSALYLCASSLARISFGPGTRLTVT.

This chain joins TRBV5-5 and TRBJ1-5; 8 bases align to TRBD1. This CDR3 has 15 amino acids. The trim removed 4 bases at V and 5 bases at J, leaving 8 bases unmatched. Germline CDR1 and CDR2: SGHKS and YYEKEE (reference sequence). CDR3 in amino acids: CASSHDGTGYQPQHF. The CDR3 DNA follows: TGTGCCAGCAGCCATGACGGGACAGGTTATCAGCCCCAGCATTTT.

This chain joins TRBV6-6 and TRBJ2-5; D perhaps matches TRBD2 (5 bases). CDR3 length equals 15 residues. Trimming removed 2 bases from V and 1 base from J, with 11 bases in between. CDR1 and CDR2 (germline): MNHNY, SVGAGI (reference sequence). The CDR3 DNA reads TGTGCCAGCAGTTACCCCAGACTAACCCAAGAGACCCAGTACTTC. Translated, it gives CASSYPRLTQETQYF.

This clone was counted many times. The chain couples TRBV6-5 to TRBJ1-5, with D tentatively TRBD1 (5 bases). Trimming shortened V by 4 bases and J by 1 base, and 11 bases separated the two germline ends. From germline, CDR1 is MNHEY and CDR2 SVGAGI. The CDR3 length is 15 residues. CDR3 nucleotide sequence: TGTGCCAGCAGTTCAGGGTTATTGAGCAATCAGCCCCAGCATTTT. Translating it yields CASSSGLLSNQPQHF.

The chain carries TRBV5-1 and TRBJ1-1; TRBD1 matches at 7 bases. Losses at the gene ends were 5 bases for V and 1 base for J; bases not matched to a gene: 5. CDR1 and CDR2 from the germline V gene are SGHRS and YFSETQ. There are 14 residues in the CDR3. The CDR3 DNA follows: TGCGCCAGCAGTTATTCAGGGGGGAACACTGAAGCTTTCTTT. Protein sequence: CASSYSGGNTEAFF.

This rearrangement joins TRBV6-1 to TRBJ2-1; D is perhaps TRBD2 (5 bases). CDR3 length: 12 amino acids. Between the trimmed V and J ends, which lost 3 bases and 9 bases, there was a span of 9 bases. Germline CDR1 MNHNS, CDR2 SASEGT. The CDR3 sequence: CASSEGSAEQFF. In nucleotides, the CDR3 is TGTGCCAGCAGTGAGGGGAGCGCTGAGCAGTTCTTC.

This clone has just a few counts. This rearrangement joins TRBV6-1 to TRBJ2-3, with D possibly TRBD2 on 6 matching bases. Germline V lookup: CDR1 MNHNS, CDR2 SASEGT. The V end was cut by 0 bases, the J end by 6 bases, with 10 bases between. The CDR3 is made up of 14 amino acids. CDR3 in DNA: TGTGCCAGCAGTGAAGCGGGACTCCGGGATACGCAGTATTTT. As protein: CASSEAGLRDTQYF.

The V gene is TRBV6-6, the J gene TRBJ2-3, with D tentatively TRBD1 or TRBD2 (5 bases each). CDR1 MNHNY and CDR2 SVGAGI come from the germline V gene (reference sequence). CDR3 size: 15 residues. The germline V and J ends were trimmed by 3 bases and 3 bases, with 13 bases remaining between them. CDR3 sequence (DNA): TGTGCCAGCAGTTATTCCCGGGGACGAACAGATACGCAGTATTTT. Encoded protein: CASSYSRGRTDTQYF.

As DNA, the CDR3 is TGCGCCAGCAGCCAAGCCCTAGCCTCAGATACGCAGTATTTT. It encodes CASSQALASDTQYF. The V call is TRBV4-1, the J call TRBJ2-3; tentatively, D is TRBD2 (5 bases). Deletions cut 1 base from V and 4 bases from J, with 9 bases between. The germline V gene has CDR1 MGHRA and CDR2 YSYEKL. The CDR3 spans 14 residues.

The V call is TRBV5-1, the J call TRBJ2-5, with 8 positions matching TRBD2. J was trimmed by 5 bases and V by 2 bases; bases with no gene match: 2. This CDR3 comprises 13 residues. Germline loops: CDR1 SGHRS, CDR2 YFSETQ. DNA for the CDR3: TGCGCCAGCAGCTTTAGCGGGGCGGAGACCCAGTACTTC. Translated, it gives CASSFSGAETQYF. The whole variable domain, filled in from reference TRBV5-1 and TRBJ2-5, reads KAGVTQTPRYLIKTRGQQVTLSCSPISGHRSVSWYQQTPGQGLQFLFEYFSETQRNKGNFPGRFSGRQFSNSRSEMNVSTLELGDSALYLCASSFSGAETQYFGPGTRLLVL.

CDR3 residues: CASSLTGIYNSPLHF. The CDR3 bases are TGTGCCAGCAGTTTGACAGGGATCTATAATTCACCCCTCCACTTT. The chain uses TRBV2 and TRBJ1-6; 7 nucleotides agree with TRBD1. Trimming removed 5 bases from V and 3 bases from J; junction bases left unmatched: 4. This CDR3 is 15 amino acids long. CDR1 is SNHLY, CDR2 FYNNEI, per germline.

The gene calls are TRBV19 and TRBJ2-2, with 12 bases matching TRBD2. The CDR3 runs 17 residues. CDR1 and CDR2 from the germline V gene are LNHDA and SQIVND (reference sequence). V was clipped by 10 bases and J by 0 bases; unmatched bases: 9. CDR3 loop: CATQTSGGTTNTGELFF. CDR3 nucleotide sequence: TGTGCCACCCAAACTAGCGGGGGGACTACGAACACCGGGGAGCTGTTTTTT.

Note on this clone: Sequence at one end of the junction differs from germline and may be a read error. This sample includes further DNA sequences coding for the same CDR3. The gene calls are TRBV5-1 and TRBJ1-6; 8 nucleotides line up with TRBD1. Looked up from germline, CDR1 is SGHRS and CDR2 is YFSETQ. The CDR3 is 14 residues long. CDR3 in amino acids: CASSLDRANSPLHF. The CDR3 region has the DNA TGCGCCAGCAGTTTGGACAGGGCAAATTCACCCCTCCACTTT. The full variable domain, in which reference TRBV5-1 and TRBJ1-6 provide the parts outside the CDR3, is KAGVTQTPRYLIKTRGQQVTLSCSPISGHRSVSWYQQTPGQGLQFLFEYFSETQRNKGNFPGRFSGRQFSNSRSEMNVSTLELGDSALYLCASSLDRANSPLHFGNGTRLTVT.

The V and J genes are TRBV5-1 and TRBJ2-2, with 8 bases fitting TRBD1. The length of the CDR3 is 13 residues. Trimming took 4 bases from V and 7 from J; bases not matched to a gene: 3. Looked up from germline, CDR1 is SGHRS and CDR2 is YFSETQ. Here the CDR3 DNA reads TGCGCCAGCAGCCGGACAGGGCTCGGGGAGCTGTTTTTT. Translated, it gives CASSRTGLGELFF.

The rearrangement uses TRBV28 and TRBJ1-2; no definite D call. V lost 5 bases, J lost 4 bases, and 17 bases lay in between. This CDR3 region has 15 residues. Germline assignment: CDR1 MDHEN and CDR2 SYDVKM. CDR3 sequence (DNA): TGTGCCAGCAGTCCAGCTACATCAGGAAGCTATGGCTACACCTTC. Translated, it gives CASSPATSGSYGYTF.